This TCR beta chain was captured by sequencing in a study of T cell repertoires in cytomegalovirus infection (dated by TCRdb to between 2018 and 2020). Regarding the study in general: Donor HLA type was relevant to the analysis, as public TCR beta signatures indicated carriage of CMV infection together with the matching HLA type. What the research found in general, with its limitations: The ex vivo response was dominated by HLA-C-restricted CMV-specific TCR beta clonotypes, which also provided the single most frequent clonotype in two of eight donors. In both this cohort and an independent cohort of under 450 donors, the cumulative frequency of public TCR beta family members distinguished carriers of CMV infection plus the relevant HLA type.

This clonotype showed up many times. Its antigen is not yet known. Within one base of it there is no much larger clone, and no base qualities were kept. TCRdb records Illumina HiSeq 1500 as the sequencer. TCRdb reprocessed the public reads (quality trimming at Q25 with fastp, clone calling with MiXCR) and kept in-frame beta chains. One record per CDR3 amino acid sequence lists the most common genes and DNA. For this sample there are approximately 500,000 distinct CDR3 sequences; more than 15% appear just once. Jointly, the top ten make up roughly a quarter of the sample. CDR1 LGHNA and CDR2 YNFKEQ were looked up in the germline V gene. At the junction V is shortened by 6 bases and J by 0 bases, with 20 bases in between. The cysteine opens and the phenylalanine closes a CDR3 of 18 amino acids. Only the CDR3 DNA stays, 54 bases, in frame from base 1.

This clonotype originated in a human donor in good health (CMV status not recorded). Some clones in this sample may be carry-over from other donors' samples. Sequencing used CD8+ T cells from PBMCs. Rearrangement joined TRBV4-2 to TRBJ2-2; the D region possibly corresponds to TRBD2 (6 bases align). The DNA sequence follows: TGTGCCAGCAGTTCTGGGCGGATGACTAGAGCGAACACCGGGGAGCTGTTTTTT. Translated, this gives CASSSGRMTRANTGELFF.